Presented here are 7 T cell receptor beta chains from one specimen sequenced in a study of T cells in Graves' hyperthyroidism and ophthalmopathy. Authors of the study amplified TCR beta CDR3 regions from RNA transcripts. In the first-round RT-PCR of the TCR CDR3, the HTBI primer set was used. TCRdb used MiXCR to reprocess the multiplex PCR reads, holding one entry per CDR3 protein. The data contain 700,000 or so distinct CDR3 sequences, less than 20% of them singletons. The sequenced sample was blood. The source is a man aged 18 to 35 with Graves' hyperthyroidism.

The table lists this clonotype with a few counts. The chain has TRBV19 and TRBJ1-2; D remains unclear. There are 12 residues in the CDR3. V was clipped by 3 bases and J by 7 bases, with 9 bases between them. Germline V gene data show CDR1 as LNHDA and CDR2 as SQIVND (reference sequence). The CDR3 sequence: CASSISRFGYTF. The CDR3, as DNA: TGTGCCAGTAGTATTTCTCGGTTTGGCTACACCTTC.

The V call is TRBV20-1, the J call TRBJ1-2; unclear D gene. Germline CDR1 DFQATT, CDR2 SNEGSKA (reference sequence). The ends were cut back, 2 bases at V and 5 bases at J, with 9 bases in the middle. The CDR3 sequence is 12 residues long. The CDR3 coding sequence is TGCAGTGCTAGACTCCCCCCTTATGGCTACACCTTC. It yields the protein CSARLPPYGYTF.

This clonotype was counted between two and nine times. This chain uses TRBV10-3 with TRBJ2-7, with D possibly being TRBD2 (5 bases). From germline, CDR1 is ENHRY and CDR2 SYGVKD. V gave up 10 bases and J gave up 4 bases, with 17 bases separating them. This CDR3 is 13 amino acids long. This chain's CDR3 is CATNPGMEYEQYF. Written as DNA, the CDR3 is TGTGCCACCAATCCGGGGATGGAATACGAGCAGTACTTC.

This clonotype was recorded at least ten times. This chain uses TRBV28 with TRBJ2-3; maybe TRBD2 (6 bases). The CDR3 has 18 residues. The V end was cut by 3 bases, the J end by 4 bases, with 23 bases between. CDR1 is MDHEN, CDR2 SYDVKM, per germline. The CDR3 region is CASSFAAGLSVGADTQYF. The CDR3, as DNA: TGTGCCAGCAGTTTTGCCGCGGGATTATCAGTCGGAGCAGATACGCAGTATTTT.

This clonotype was observed many times. The rearrangement joins TRBV6-4 to TRBJ1-1; D perhaps matches TRBD1 (6 bases). V was shortened by 7 bases and J by 1 base, with 13 bases between the two germline ends. The CDR3 consists of 14 residues. Germline CDR1 is MRHNA and CDR2 is SNTAGT. The CDR3: CASKLQGWNTEAFF. For the CDR3, the DNA is TGTGCCAGCAAATTACAGGGTTGGAACACTGAAGCTTTCTTT.

This clonotype appeared many times. The chain carries TRBV27 and TRBJ2-5; D might be TRBD1 (6 bases). Germline assignment: CDR1 MNHEY and CDR2 SMNVEV (reference sequence). Trimming removed 10 bases from V and 9 bases from J, with 18 bases in between. This CDR3 contains 12 residues. CDR3 region: CATMDWGLAQYF. DNA for the CDR3: TGTGCCACCATGGACTGGGGGCTGGCCCAGTACTTC.

This chain uses TRBV7-3 with TRBJ1-3; D is possibly TRBD1 (6 bases). The CDR3 is 15 amino acids. The V gene lost 1 base and the J gene lost 2 bases, with 9 bases spanning the gap. The germline gives CDR1 SGHTA, CDR2 FQGTGA. In nucleotides, the CDR3 is TGTGCCAGCAGCTTAAGTGCAGGGGCTGGAAACACCATATATTTT. Residues: CASSLSAGAGNTIYF.